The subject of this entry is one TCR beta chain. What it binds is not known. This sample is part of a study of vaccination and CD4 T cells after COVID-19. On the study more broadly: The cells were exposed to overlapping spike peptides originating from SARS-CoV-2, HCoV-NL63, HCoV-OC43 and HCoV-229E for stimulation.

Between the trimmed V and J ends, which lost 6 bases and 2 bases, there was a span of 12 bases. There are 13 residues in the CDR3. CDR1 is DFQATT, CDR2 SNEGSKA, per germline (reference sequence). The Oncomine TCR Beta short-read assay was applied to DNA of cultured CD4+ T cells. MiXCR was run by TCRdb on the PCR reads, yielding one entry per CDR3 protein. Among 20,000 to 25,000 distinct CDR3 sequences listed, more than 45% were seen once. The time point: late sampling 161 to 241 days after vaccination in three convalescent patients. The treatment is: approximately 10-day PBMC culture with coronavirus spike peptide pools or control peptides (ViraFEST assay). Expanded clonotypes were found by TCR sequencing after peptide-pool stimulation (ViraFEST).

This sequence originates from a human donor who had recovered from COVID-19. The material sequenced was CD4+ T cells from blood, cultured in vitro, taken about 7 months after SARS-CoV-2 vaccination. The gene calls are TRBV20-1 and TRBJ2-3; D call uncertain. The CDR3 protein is CSALVPTTDTQYF. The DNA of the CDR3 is TGCAGTGCCCTAGTCCCGACCACAGATACGCAGTATTTT.